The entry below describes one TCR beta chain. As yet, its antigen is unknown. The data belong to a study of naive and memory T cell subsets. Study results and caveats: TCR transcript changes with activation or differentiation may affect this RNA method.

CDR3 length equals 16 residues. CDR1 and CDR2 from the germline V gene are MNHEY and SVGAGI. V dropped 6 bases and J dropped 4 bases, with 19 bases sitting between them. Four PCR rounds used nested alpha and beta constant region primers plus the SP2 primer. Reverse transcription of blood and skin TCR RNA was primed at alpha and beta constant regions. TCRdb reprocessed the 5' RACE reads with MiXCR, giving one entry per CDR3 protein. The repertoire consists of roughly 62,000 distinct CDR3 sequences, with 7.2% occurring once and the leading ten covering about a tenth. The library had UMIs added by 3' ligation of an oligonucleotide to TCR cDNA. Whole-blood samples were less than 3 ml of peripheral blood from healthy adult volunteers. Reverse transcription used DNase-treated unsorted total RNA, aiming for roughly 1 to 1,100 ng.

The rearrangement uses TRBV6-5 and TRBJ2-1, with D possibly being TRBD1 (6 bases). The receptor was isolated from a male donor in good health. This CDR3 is CASRRSDRRNYNEQFF. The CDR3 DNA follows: TGTGCCAGCAGACGCTCCGACAGGAGGAATTACAATGAGCAGTTCTTC.